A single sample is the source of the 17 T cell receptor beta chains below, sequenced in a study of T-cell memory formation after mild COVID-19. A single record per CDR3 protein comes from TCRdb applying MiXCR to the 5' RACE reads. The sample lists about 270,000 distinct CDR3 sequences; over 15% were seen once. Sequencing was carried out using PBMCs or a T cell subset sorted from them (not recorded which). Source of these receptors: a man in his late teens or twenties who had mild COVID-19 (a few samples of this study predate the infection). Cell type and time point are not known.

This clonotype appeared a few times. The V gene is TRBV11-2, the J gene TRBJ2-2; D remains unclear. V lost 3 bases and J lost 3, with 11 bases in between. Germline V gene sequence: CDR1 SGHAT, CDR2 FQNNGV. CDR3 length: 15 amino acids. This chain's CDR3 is CASSFPGHYTGELFF. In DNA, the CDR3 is TGTGCCAGCAGCTTTCCGGGCCATTACACCGGGGAGCTGTTTTTT.

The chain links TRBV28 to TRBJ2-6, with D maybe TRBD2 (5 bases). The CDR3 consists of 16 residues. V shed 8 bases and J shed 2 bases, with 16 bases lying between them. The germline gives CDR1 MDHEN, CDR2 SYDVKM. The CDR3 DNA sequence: TGTGCCAGCCAGGCGGGCGATACTGCTGGGGCCAACGTCCTGACTTTC. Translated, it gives CASQAGDTAGANVLTF.

This chain's CDR3 is CASSFLGGGQETQYF. DNA of the CDR3: TGTGCCAGCAGCTTTTTGGGGGGGGGCCAGGAGACCCAGTACTTC. This chain links TRBV7-2 with TRBJ2-5; D is perhaps TRBD2 (7 bases). The V end was cut by 3 bases, the J end by 5 bases, with 16 bases between. Germline V gene sequence: CDR1 SGHTA, CDR2 FQGNSA. CDR3 length: 15 residues. Together with reference TRBV7-2 and TRBJ2-5, the CDR3 gives the full variable domain: GAGVSQSPSNKVTEKGKDVELRCDPISGHTALYWYRQSLGQGLEFLIYFQGNSAPDKSGLPSDRFSAERTGGSVSTLTIQRTQQEDSAVYLCASSFLGGGQETQYFGPGTRLLVL.

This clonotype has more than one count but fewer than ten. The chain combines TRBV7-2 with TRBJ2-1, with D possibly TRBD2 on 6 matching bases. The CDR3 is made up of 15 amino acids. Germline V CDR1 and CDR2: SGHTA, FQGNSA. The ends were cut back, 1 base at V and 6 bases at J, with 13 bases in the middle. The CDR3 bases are TGTGCCAGCAGCTTAGTCGGGGGACCCTTCAATGAGCAGTTCTTC. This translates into CASSLVGGPFNEQFF.

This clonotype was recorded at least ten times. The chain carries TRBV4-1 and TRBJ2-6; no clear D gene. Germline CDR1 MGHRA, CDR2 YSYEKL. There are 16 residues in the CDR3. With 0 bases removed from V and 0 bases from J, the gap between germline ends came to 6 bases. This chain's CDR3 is CASSQDTYSGANVLTF. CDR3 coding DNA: TGCGCCAGCAGCCAAGATACCTACTCTGGGGCCAACGTCCTGACTTTC.

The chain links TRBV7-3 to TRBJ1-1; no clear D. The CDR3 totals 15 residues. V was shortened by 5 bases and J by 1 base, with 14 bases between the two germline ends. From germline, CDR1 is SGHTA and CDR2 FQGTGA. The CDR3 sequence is CASSTSGLSNTEAFF. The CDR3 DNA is TGTGCCAGCAGCACCTCAGGTTTATCGAACACTGAAGCTTTCTTT.

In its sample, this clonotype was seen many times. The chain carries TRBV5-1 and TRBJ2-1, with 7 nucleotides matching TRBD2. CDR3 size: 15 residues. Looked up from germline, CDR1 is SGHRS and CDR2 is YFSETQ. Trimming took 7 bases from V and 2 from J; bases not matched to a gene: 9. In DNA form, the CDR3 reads TGCGCCAGCTCATCTGGGGGGGGTGCCTACAATGAGCAGTTCTTC. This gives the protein CASSSGGGAYNEQFF.

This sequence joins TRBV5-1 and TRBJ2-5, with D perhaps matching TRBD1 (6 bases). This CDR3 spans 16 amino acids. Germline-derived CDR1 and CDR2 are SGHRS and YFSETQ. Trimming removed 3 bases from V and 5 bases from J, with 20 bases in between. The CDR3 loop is CASSWGGQPAWETQYF. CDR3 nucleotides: TGCGCCAGCAGCTGGGGTGGACAGCCTGCGTGGGAGACCCAGTACTTC.

The DNA of the CDR3 is TGTGCCAGCAGCCACCCACTAGCGGCTTACACCGGGGAGCTGTTTTTT. This translates into CASSHPLAAYTGELFF. The chain combines TRBV3-1 with TRBJ2-2; 8 bases agree with TRBD2. The V segment lost 3 bases and the J segment 3 bases; nucleotides outside the gene matches: 6. This CDR3 has 16 residues. Per the germline V gene, CDR1 is LGHDT and CDR2 is YNNKEL (reference sequence).

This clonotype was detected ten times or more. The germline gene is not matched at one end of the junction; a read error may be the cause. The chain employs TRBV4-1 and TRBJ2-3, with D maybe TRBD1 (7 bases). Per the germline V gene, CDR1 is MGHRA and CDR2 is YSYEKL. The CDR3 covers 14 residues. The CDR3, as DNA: TGTGCCAGCAGCCAAGGAGGGGGCCCAGATACGCAGTATTTT. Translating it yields CASSQGGGPDTQYF.

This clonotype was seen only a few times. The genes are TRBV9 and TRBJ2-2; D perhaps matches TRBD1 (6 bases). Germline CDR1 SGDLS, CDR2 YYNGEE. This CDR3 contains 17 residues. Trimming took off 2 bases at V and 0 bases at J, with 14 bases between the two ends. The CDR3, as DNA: TGTGCCAGCAGCGTTCTACCGGGACAAGCGAACACCGGGGAGCTGTTTTTT. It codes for CASSVLPGQANTGELFF.

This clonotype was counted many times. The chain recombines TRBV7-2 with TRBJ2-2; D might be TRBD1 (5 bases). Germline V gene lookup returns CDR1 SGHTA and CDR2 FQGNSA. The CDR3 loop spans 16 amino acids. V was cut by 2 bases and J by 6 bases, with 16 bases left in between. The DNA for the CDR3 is TGTGCCAGCAGCTTATTGGTCAGGGCCCTTCCCGGGGAGCTGTTTTTT. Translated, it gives CASSLLVRALPGELFF. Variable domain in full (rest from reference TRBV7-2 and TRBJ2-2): GAGVSQSPSNKVTEKGKDVELRCDPISGHTALYWYRQSLGQGLEFLIYFQGNSAPDKSGLPSDRFSAERTGGSVSTLTIQRTQQEDSAVYLCASSLLVRALPGELFFGEGSRLTVL.

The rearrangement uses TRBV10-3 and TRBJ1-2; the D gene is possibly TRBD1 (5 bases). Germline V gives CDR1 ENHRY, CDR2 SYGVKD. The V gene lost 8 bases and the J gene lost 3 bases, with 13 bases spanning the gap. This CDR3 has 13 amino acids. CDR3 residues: CAIGRRGDYGYTF. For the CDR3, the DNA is TGTGCCATCGGGAGAAGGGGAGACTATGGCTACACCTTC.

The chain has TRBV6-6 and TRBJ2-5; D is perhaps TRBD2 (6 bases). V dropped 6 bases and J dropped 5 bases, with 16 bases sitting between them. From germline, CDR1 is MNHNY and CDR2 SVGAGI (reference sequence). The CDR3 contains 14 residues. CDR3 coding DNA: TGTGCCAGCAGGCCGACGGAGGGCTGGGAGACCCAGTACTTC. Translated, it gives CASRPTEGWETQYF.

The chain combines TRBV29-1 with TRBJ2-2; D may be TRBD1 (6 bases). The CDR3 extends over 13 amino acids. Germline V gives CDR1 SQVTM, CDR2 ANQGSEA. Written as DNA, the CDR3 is TGCAGGCCGGGACACTTGAACACCGGGGAGCTGTTTTTT. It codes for CRPGHLNTGELFF.

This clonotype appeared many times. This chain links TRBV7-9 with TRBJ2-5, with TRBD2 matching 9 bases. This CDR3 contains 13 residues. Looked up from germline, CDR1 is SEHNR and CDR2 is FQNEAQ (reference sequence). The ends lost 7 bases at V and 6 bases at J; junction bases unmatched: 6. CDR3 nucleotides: TGTGCCAGCACCCTAGCGGGGATTCAGACCCAGTACTTC. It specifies CASTLAGIQTQYF. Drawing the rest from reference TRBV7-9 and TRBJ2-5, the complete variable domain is DTGVSQNPRHKITKRGQNVTFRCDPISEHNRLYWYRQTLGQGPEFLTYFQNEAQLEKSRLLSDRFSAERPKGSFSTLEIQRTEQGDSAMYLCASTLAGIQTQYFGPGTRLLVL.

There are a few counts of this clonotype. CDR3 DNA: TGTGCCAGCAGAGGTCCCCAGGCCAACTACGAGCAGTACTTC. This translates into CASRGPQANYEQYF. The chain links TRBV25-1 to TRBJ2-7; the D is unclear. CDR1 is MGHDK, CDR2 SYGVNS, per germline. The germline V and J ends were trimmed by 6 bases and 3 bases, with 15 bases remaining between them. The CDR3 has 14 amino acids.